This T cell receptor beta chain comes out of a study of CXCR3-negative and CXCR3-positive naive CD8 T cells. Notes on the study in general: TRBV-TRBJ usage matched between naive CXCR3-negative and CXCR3-positive cells but not between memory cells. Naive subsets displayed similar surface CD5, and TCR strength was inferred from TRB CDR3 properties.

The study made its TRB cDNA libraries by 5' RACE, adding UMI labels. One entry per CDR3 protein, without DNA, is what TCRdb gives after re-calling the 5' RACE reads. This sample carries approximately 39,000 distinct CDR3 sequences, with roughly 15% going to the ten biggest clones. Worth noting for this clonotype: As yet, its antigen is unknown.

Per the germline V gene, CDR1 is MNHEY and CDR2 is SMNVEV (reference sequence). The CDR3 is made up of 13 amino acids. The V and J genes are TRBV27 and TRBJ2-1; checking the TCRdb D call of TRBD1 is not possible without DNA. Sequencing was carried out using memory CD8+ T cells from blood. This clonotype was obtained from a human donor in good health. Some clones in this sample may be carry-over from other donors' samples. Here the CDR3 reads CASSLRTGGEQFF.